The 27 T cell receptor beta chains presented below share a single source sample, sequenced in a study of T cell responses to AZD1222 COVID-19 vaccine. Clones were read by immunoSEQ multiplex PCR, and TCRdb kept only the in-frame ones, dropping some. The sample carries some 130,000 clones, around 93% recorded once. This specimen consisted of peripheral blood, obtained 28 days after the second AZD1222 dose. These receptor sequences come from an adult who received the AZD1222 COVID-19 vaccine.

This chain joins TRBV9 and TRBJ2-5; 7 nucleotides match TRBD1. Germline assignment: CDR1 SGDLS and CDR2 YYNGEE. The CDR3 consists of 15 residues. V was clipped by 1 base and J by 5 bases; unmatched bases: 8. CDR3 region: CASSVTGQATETQYF. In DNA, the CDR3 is TGTGCCAGCAGCGTAACCGGACAGGCTACGGAGACCCAGTACTTC.

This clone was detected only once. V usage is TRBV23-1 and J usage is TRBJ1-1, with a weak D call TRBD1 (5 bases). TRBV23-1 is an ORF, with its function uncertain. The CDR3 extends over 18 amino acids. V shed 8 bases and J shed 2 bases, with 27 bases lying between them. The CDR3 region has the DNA TGCGCCAGCTCGCAAACATCTCCATGGGGACGGAATAACACTGAAGCTTTCTTT. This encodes CASSQTSPWGRNNTEAFF.

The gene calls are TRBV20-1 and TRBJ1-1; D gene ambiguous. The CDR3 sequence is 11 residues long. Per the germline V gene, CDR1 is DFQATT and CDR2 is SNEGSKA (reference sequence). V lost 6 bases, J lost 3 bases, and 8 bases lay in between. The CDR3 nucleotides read TGCAGTGCGAGGGCCCACACTGAAGCTTTCTTT. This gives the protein CSARAHTEAFF.

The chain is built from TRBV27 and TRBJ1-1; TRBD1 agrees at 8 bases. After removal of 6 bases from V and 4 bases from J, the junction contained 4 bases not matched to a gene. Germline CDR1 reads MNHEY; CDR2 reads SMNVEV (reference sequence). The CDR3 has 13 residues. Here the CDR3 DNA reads TGTGCCAGCAGGTACACAGGGGGCACTGAAGCTTTCTTT. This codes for CASRYTGGTEAFF.

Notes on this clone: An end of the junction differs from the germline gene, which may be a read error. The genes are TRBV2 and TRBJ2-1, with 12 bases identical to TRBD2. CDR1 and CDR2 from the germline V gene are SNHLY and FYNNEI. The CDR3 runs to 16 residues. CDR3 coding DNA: TGTGCCAGCAGTGCCAGACTAGCGGGGGCCCTCAATGGGCAGTTCTTC. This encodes CASSARLAGALNGQFF. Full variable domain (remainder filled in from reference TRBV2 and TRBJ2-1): EPEVTQTPSHQVTQMGQEVILRCVPISNHLYFYWYRQILGQKVEFLVSFYNNEISEKSEIFDDQFSVERPDGSNFTLKIRSTKLEDSAMYFCASSARLAGALNGQFFGPGTRLTVL.

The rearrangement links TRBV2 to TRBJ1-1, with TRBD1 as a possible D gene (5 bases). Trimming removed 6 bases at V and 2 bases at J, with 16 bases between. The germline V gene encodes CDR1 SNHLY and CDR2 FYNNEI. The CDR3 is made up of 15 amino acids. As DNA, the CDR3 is TGTGCCAGCAGGGTGGAGGGGACCCCTAACACTGAAGCTTTCTTT. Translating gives CASRVEGTPNTEAFF.

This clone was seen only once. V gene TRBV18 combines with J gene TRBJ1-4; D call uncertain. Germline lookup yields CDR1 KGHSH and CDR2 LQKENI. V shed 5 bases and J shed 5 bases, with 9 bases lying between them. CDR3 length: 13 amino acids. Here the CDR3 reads CASSAGRNEKLFF. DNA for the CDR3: TGTGCCAGCTCAGCTGGACGGAATGAAAAACTGTTTTTT.

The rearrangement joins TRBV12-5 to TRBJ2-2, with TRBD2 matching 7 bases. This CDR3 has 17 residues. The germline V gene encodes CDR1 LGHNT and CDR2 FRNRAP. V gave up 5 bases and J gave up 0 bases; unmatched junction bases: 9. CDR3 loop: CASGPRVAGANTGELFF. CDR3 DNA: TGTGCTAGTGGTCCGCGGGTCGCGGGGGCGAACACCGGGGAGCTGTTTTTT.

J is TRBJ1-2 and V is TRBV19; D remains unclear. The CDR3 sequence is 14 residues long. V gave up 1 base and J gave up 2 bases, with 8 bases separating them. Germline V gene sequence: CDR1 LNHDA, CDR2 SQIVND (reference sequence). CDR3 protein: CASSIVSQNYGYTF. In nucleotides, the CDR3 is TGTGCCAGTAGTATAGTTTCGCAAAACTATGGCTACACCTTC.

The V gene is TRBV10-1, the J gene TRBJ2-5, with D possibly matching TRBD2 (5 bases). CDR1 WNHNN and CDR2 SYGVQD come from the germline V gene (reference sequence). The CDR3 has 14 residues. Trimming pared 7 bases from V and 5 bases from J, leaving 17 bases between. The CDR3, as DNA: TGCGCCAGCACTTGGGGTGAACTAGAGGAGACCCAGTACTTC. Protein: CASTWGELEETQYF.

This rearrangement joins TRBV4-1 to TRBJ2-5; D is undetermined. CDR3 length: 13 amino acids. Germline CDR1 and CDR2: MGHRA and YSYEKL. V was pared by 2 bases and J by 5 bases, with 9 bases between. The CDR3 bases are TGCGCCAGCAGCCAACTAGTGTCTGAGACCCAGTACTTC. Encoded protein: CASSQLVSETQYF.

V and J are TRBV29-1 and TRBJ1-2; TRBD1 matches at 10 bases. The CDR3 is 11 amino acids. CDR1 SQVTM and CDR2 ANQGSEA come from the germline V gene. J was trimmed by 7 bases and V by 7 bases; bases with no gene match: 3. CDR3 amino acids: CSARTGGGYTF. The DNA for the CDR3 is TGCAGCGCACGGACAGGGGGTGGCTACACCTTC.

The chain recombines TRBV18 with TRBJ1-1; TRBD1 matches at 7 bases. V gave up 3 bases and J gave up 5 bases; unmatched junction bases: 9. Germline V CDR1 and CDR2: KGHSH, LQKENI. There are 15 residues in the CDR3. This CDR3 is CASSPTTGVGTEAFF. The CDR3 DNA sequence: TGTGCCAGCTCACCCACCACAGGGGTGGGGACTGAAGCTTTCTTT.

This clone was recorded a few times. CDR3 amino acids: CASTDGSLDSPLHF. The CDR3 region has the DNA TGCGCCAGCACTGACGGGAGTTTAGATTCACCCCTCCACTTT. The chain recombines TRBV5-1 with TRBJ1-6, with no clear D. From germline, CDR1 is SGHRS and CDR2 YFSETQ. This CDR3 comprises 14 residues. Trimming left V 6 bases short and J 8 bases short, with 15 bases between.

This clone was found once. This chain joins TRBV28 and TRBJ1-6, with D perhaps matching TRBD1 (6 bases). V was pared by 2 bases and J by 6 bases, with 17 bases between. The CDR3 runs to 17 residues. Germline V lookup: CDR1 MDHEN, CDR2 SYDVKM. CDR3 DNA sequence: TGTGCCAGCAGTTTAGGTCAGGGGTCCTCCACTAATTCACCCCTCCACTTT. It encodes CASSLGQGSSTNSPLHF.

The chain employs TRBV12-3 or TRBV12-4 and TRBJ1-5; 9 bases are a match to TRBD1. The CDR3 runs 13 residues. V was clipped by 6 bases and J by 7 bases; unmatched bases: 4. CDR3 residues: CASRGTGRQPQHF. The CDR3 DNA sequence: TGTGCCAGCAGGGGGACAGGGAGGCAGCCCCAGCATTTT.

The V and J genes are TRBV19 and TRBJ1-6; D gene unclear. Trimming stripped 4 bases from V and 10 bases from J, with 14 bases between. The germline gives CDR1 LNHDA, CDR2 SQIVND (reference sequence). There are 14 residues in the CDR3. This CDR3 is CASSTRSAWSPLHF. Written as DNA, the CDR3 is TGTGCCAGTAGTACCAGAAGTGCTTGGTCACCCCTCCACTTT.

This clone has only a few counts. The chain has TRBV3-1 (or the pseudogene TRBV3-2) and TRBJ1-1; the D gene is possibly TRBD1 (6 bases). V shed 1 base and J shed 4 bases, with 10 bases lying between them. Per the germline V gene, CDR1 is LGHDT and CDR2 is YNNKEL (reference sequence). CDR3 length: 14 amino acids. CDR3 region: CASSQVGGSTEAFF. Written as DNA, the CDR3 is TGTGCCAGCAGCCAAGTAGGGGGGAGCACTGAAGCTTTCTTT.

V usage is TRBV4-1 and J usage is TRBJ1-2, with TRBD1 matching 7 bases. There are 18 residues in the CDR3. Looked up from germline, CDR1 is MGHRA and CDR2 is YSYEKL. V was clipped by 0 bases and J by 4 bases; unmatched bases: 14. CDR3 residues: CASSQDTTKGGHFYGYTF. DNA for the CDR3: TGCGCCAGCAGCCAAGATACGACAAAAGGGGGCCACTTCTATGGCTACACCTTC.

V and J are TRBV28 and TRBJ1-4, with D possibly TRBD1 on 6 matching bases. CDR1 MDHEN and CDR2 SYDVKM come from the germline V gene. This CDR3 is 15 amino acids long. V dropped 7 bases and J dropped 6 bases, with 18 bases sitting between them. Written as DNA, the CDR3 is TGTGCCAGCAAGGCTGGGGGGCGAAGGTATGAAAAACTGTTTTTT. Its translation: CASKAGGRRYEKLFF.

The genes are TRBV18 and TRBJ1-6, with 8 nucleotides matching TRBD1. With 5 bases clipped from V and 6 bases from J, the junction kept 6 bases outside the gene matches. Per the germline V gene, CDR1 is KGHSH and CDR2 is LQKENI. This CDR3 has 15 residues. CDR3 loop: CASSGQGFVNSPLHF. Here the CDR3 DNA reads TGTGCCAGCTCAGGACAGGGTTTTGTTAATTCACCCCTCCACTTT. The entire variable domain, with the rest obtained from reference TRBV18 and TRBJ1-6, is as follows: NAGVMQNPRHLVRRRGQEARLRCSPMKGHSHVYWYRQLPEEGLKFMVYLQKENIIDESGMPKERFSAEFPKEGPSILRIQQVVRGDSAAYFCASSGQGFVNSPLHFGNGTRLTVT.

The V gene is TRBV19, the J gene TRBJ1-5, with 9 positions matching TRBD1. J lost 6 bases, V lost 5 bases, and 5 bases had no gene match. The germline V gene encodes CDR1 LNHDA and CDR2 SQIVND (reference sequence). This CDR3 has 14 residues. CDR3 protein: CASSRTGGGQPQHF. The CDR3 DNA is TGTGCCAGTAGTCGAACAGGGGGCGGTCAGCCCCAGCATTTT.

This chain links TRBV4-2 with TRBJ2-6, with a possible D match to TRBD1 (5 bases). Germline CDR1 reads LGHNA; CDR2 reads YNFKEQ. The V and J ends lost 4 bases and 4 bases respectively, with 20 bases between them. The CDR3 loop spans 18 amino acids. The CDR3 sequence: CASSPRAGLRDGANVLTF. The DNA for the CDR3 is TGTGCCAGCAGCCCCCGGGCAGGGCTACGTGACGGGGCCAACGTCCTGACTTTC.

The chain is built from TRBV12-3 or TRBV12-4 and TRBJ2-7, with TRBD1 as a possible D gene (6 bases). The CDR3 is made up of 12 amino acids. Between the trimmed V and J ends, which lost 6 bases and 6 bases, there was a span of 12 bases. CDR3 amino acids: CASSQNRVEQYF. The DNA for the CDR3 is TGTGCCAGCAGCCAAAACAGGGTCGAGCAGTACTTC.

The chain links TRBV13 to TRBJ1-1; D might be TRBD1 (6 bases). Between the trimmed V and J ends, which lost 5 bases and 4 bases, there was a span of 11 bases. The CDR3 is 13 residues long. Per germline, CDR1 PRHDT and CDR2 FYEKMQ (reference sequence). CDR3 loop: CASSPGGATEAFF. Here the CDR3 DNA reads TGTGCCAGCAGCCCCGGGGGGGCCACTGAAGCTTTCTTT.

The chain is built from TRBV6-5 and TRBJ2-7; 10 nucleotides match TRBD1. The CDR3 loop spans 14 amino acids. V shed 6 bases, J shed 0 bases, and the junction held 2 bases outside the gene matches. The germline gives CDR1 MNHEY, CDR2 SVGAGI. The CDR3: CASRRDRGSYEQYF. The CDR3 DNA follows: TGTGCCAGCAGACGGGACAGGGGCTCCTACGAGCAGTACTTC.

CDR3: CASSDQGVGTQYF. Written as DNA, the CDR3 is TGTGCCAGCAGTGACCAGGGTGTTGGTACGCAGTATTTT. The chain recombines TRBV6-4 with TRBJ2-3; D may be TRBD1 (5 bases). Germline V gives CDR1 MRHNA, CDR2 SNTAGT. CDR3 length: 13 residues. The V and J ends lost 2 bases and 8 bases respectively, with 11 bases between them.